The 31 T cell receptor beta chains presented below share a single source sample, sequenced in a study of T cell responses to AZD1222 COVID-19 vaccine. TCRdb keeps only in-frame clones here, not all; method: immunoSEQ multiplex PCR. The sample has more than 100,000 clones, 85% to 90% seen once; the top ten hold about 7.8%. The input for sequencing was peripheral blood, taken on day 0 of AZD1222 vaccination. The receptor set was obtained from an adult in good health.

This rearrangement joins TRBV7-2 to TRBJ2-3; 8 bases match TRBD2. The V segment lost 3 bases and the J segment 3 bases; nucleotides outside the gene matches: 5. CDR3 length: 15 residues. Germline V CDR1 and CDR2: SGHTA, FQGNSA. CDR3 bases: TGTGCCAGCAGCTTCGGGGGGGCGCGGACAGATACGCAGTATTTT. Translated: CASSFGGARTDTQYF.

This clone was observed a single time. This chain connects TRBV19 to TRBJ2-5; tentatively, D is TRBD1 or TRBD2 (5 bases each). In germline, CDR1 is LNHDA, CDR2 SQIVND (reference sequence). V lost 8 bases and J lost 5, with 15 bases in between. The CDR3 has 13 residues. The CDR3: CASQRQTGETQYF. The CDR3 region has the DNA TGTGCCAGTCAGAGACAGACGGGGGAGACCCAGTACTTC. The full variable domain, with the rest looked up from reference TRBV19 and TRBJ2-5, is DGGITQSPKYLFRKEGQNVTLSCEQNLNHDAMYWYRQDPGQGLRLIYYSQIVNDFQKGDIAEGYSVSREKKESFPLTVTSAQKNPTAFYLCASQRQTGETQYFGPGTRLLVL.

In this sample, this clone turned up a few times. This chain connects TRBV19 to TRBJ1-1; possibly TRBD1 for D (6 bases). The CDR3 extends over 13 amino acids. From germline, CDR1 is LNHDA and CDR2 SQIVND (reference sequence). V lost 6 bases and J 4 bases, leaving 12 bases between the germline ends. This chain's CDR3 is CASSLGRGTEAFF. The CDR3 DNA sequence: TGTGCCAGTAGCCTCGGCAGGGGCACTGAAGCTTTCTTT.

This chain links TRBV30 with TRBJ2-7; D is uncertain. V lost 5 bases to trimming and J lost 0 bases, with 8 bases between them. Germline values: CDR1 GTSNPN, CDR2 SVGIG (reference sequence). This CDR3 spans 12 amino acids. CDR3 protein: CAWRTSSYEQYF. DNA of the CDR3: TGTGCCTGGCGAACAAGCTCCTACGAGCAGTACTTC.

The chain has TRBV27 and TRBJ2-2; 7 positions match TRBD1. The germline gives CDR1 MNHEY, CDR2 SMNVEV (reference sequence). The length of the CDR3 is 14 residues. V dropped 10 bases and J dropped 4; count of bases not matched to a gene: 9. The CDR3 region is CANPTGVATGELFF. The CDR3 region has the DNA TGTGCCAACCCTACAGGGGTAGCCACCGGGGAGCTGTTTTTT.

The rearrangement uses TRBV7-8 and TRBJ1-5; 7 bases align to TRBD1. Trimming cost V 5 bases and J 4 bases; bases outside gene matches: 8. Germline V gene lookup returns CDR1 SGHVS and CDR2 FQNEAQ. This CDR3 has 15 residues. CDR3 coding DNA: TGTGCCAGCAGCCAACGAGGGACAGCAAATCAGCCCCAGCATTTT. Protein sequence: CASSQRGTANQPQHF.

The chain links TRBV15 to TRBJ1-2; D is undetermined. V gave up 0 bases and J gave up 7 bases, with 9 bases separating them. The CDR3 spans 13 residues. CDR1 is LNHNV, CDR2 YYDKDF, per germline (reference sequence). The CDR3 sequence is CATSREEQRGYTF. In DNA, the CDR3 is TGTGCCACCAGCAGAGAGGAACAGCGTGGCTACACCTTC.

This clone was seen a single time. This chain links TRBV19 with TRBJ1-3, with TRBD1 identical over 9 bases. Germline CDR1 and CDR2: LNHDA and SQIVND (reference sequence). The J segment lost 0 bases and the V segment lost 5 bases, leaving 8 bases of the junction unmatched. The CDR3 runs 17 residues. The CDR3 loop reads CASSADRGPSSGNTIYF. The CDR3 coding sequence is TGTGCCAGTAGTGCGGACAGGGGACCGAGCTCTGGAAACACCATATATTTT.

The rearrangement joins TRBV19 to TRBJ1-3, with TRBD1 matching over 8 bases. The germline V gene encodes CDR1 LNHDA and CDR2 SQIVND (reference sequence). J gave up 2 bases and V 5 bases, and 8 bases lay outside the gene matches. The CDR3 sequence is 16 residues long. DNA for the CDR3: TGTGCCAGTAGTTCCACCGGGACAGGAGCTGGAAACACCATATATTTT. Translated: CASSSTGTGAGNTIYF.

The genes are TRBV28 and TRBJ1-2; D is perhaps TRBD1 (5 bases). This CDR3 spans 14 amino acids. In germline, CDR1 is MDHEN, CDR2 SYDVKM. V dropped 2 bases and J dropped 5 bases, with 12 bases sitting between them. Written as DNA, the CDR3 is TGTGCCAGCAGTTTAGAACAGGCAACGTATGGCTACACCTTC. It codes for CASSLEQATYGYTF.

A note on this clone: Other nucleotide sequences from this sample produce the same CDR3. This sequence joins TRBV7-9 and TRBJ1-3; 7 nucleotides match TRBD1. The CDR3 has 14 amino acids. V lost 5 bases and J lost 4; bases outside the gene matches: 5. The V gene's germline CDR1 is SEHNR and CDR2 FQNEAQ (reference sequence). The CDR3 reads CASSAIRGGNTIYF. CDR3 in DNA: TGTGCCAGCAGCGCTATCAGGGGGGGAAACACCATATATTTT.

The DNA for the CDR3 is TGTGCCAGCAGTTCCCCGGGACAGGGGATCGATGAGCAGTTCTTC. This translates into CASSSPGQGIDEQFF. This chain joins TRBV28 and TRBJ2-1, with 10 nucleotides matching TRBD1. Germline trimming cut 4 bases from V and 8 bases from J; bases unmatched to any gene: 8. The CDR3 length is 15 residues. The germline gives CDR1 MDHEN, CDR2 SYDVKM. Variable domain in full (rest from reference TRBV28 and TRBJ2-1): DVKVTQSSRYLVKRTGEKVFLECVQDMDHENMFWYRQDPGLGLRLIYFSYDVKMKEKGDIPEGYSVSREKKERFSLILESASTNQTSMYLCASSSPGQGIDEQFFGPGTRLTVL.

The chain uses TRBV10-1 and TRBJ2-3; D is uncertain. The CDR3 extends over 12 amino acids. Germline CDR1 is WNHNN and CDR2 is SYGVQD (reference sequence). V was trimmed by 4 bases and J by 3 bases, leaving 5 bases between them. CDR3 residues: CASSAATDTQYF. The CDR3, as DNA: TGCGCCAGCAGTGCGGCGACAGATACGCAGTATTTT.

The CDR3, as DNA: TGTGCCAGCAGCCTTACTAACCGGGGCACTGTGAACTATGGCTACACCTTC. It codes for CASSLTNRGTVNYGYTF. V gene TRBV27 combines with J gene TRBJ1-2; maybe TRBD1 (5 bases). V lost 6 bases, J lost 2 bases, and 22 bases lay in between. Looked up from germline, CDR1 is MNHEY and CDR2 is SMNVEV (reference sequence). The CDR3 sequence is 17 residues long.

This chain joins TRBV7-9 and TRBJ1-4; TRBD1 might be the D (5 bases). This CDR3 contains 13 residues. V shed 5 bases and J shed 8 bases, with 12 bases lying between them. Per germline, CDR1 SEHNR and CDR2 FQNEAQ (reference sequence). CDR3 protein: CASSGAQAEKLFF. CDR3 in DNA: TGTGCCAGCAGCGGGGCCCAGGCGGAAAAACTGTTTTTT.

The CDR3 coding sequence is TGTGCTAGTGGAGAGGGGGGATTCTACAATGAGCAGTTCTTC. The encoded protein is CASGEGGFYNEQFF. The rearrangement links TRBV12-5 to TRBJ2-1; D tentatively reads TRBD1 or TRBD2 (6 bases each). CDR1 is LGHNT and CDR2 is FRNRAP in the germline V gene. This CDR3 has 14 residues. The V end was cut by 6 bases, the J end by 3 bases, with 12 bases between. Based on the CDR3 plus reference TRBV12-5 and TRBJ2-1, the full variable domain is DARVTQTPRHKVTEMGQEVTMRCQPILGHNTVFWYRQTMMQGLELLAYFRNRAPLDDSGMPKDRFSAEMPDATLATLKIQPSEPRDSAVYFCASGEGGFYNEQFFGPGTRLTVL.

The rearrangement uses TRBV30 and TRBJ1-5, with D tentatively TRBD1 (5 bases). The CDR3 covers 13 residues. CDR1 and CDR2 from the germline V gene are GTSNPN and SVGIG (reference sequence). Trimming stripped 1 base from V and 7 bases from J, with 11 bases between. CDR3 sequence reads: CAWSADIYQPQHF. The CDR3, as DNA: TGTGCCTGGAGTGCGGACATTTACCAGCCCCAGCATTTT.

The chain employs TRBV5-1 and TRBJ2-1; 9 bases fit TRBD2. The germline CDR1 and CDR2 sequences are SGHRS and YFSETQ. CDR3 length: 15 residues. Trimming removed 3 bases from V and 10 bases from J; junction bases left unmatched: 11. CDR3 sequence: CASSSQLGLAGEQFF. CDR3 DNA: TGCGCCAGCAGCTCGCAGTTGGGTCTAGCGGGGGAGCAGTTCTTC.

This chain connects TRBV30 to TRBJ1-1, with D uncertain. The V end was cut by 1 base, the J end by 9 bases, with 15 bases between. Germline CDR1 GTSNPN, CDR2 SVGIG (reference sequence). The CDR3 totals 13 residues. This chain's CDR3 is CAWSERADGKAFF. DNA for the CDR3: TGTGCCTGGAGTGAGAGGGCGGACGGTAAAGCTTTCTTT.

The chain combines TRBV27 with TRBJ2-5; 10 bases are shared with TRBD1. V shed 7 bases and J 5 bases; nucleotides not matched to a gene: 7. The CDR3 runs to 14 residues. Germline V gene sequence: CDR1 MNHEY, CDR2 SMNVEV (reference sequence). CDR3 nucleotides: TGTGCCAGCAACCCGACAGGGGGCCGGGAGACCCAGTACTTC. It encodes CASNPTGGRETQYF.

This sequence joins TRBV7-2 and TRBJ1-1; no firm D call. CDR3 length equals 12 residues. CDR1 SGHTA and CDR2 FQGNSA come from the germline V gene. Trimming took off 1 base at V and 7 bases at J, with 7 bases between the two ends. The CDR3 bases are TGTGCCAGCAGCTTAGTAACCATTGAAGCTTTCTTT. Translated, it gives CASSLVTIEAFF.

The chain combines TRBV5-4 with TRBJ2-7; D is uncertain. V shed 0 bases and J shed 0 bases, with 10 bases lying between them. The germline V gene encodes CDR1 SGHNT and CDR2 YYREEE (reference sequence). The CDR3 spans 15 residues. The CDR3 region is CASSLEPVRSYEQYF. The CDR3 DNA reads TGTGCCAGCAGCTTGGAACCAGTACGCTCCTACGAGCAGTACTTC.

CDR3 protein: CASSIGGASYGYTF. In DNA, the CDR3 is TGTGCCAGTAGTATAGGGGGCGCCAGCTATGGCTACACCTTC. The rearrangement links TRBV19 to TRBJ1-2; TRBD1 might be the D (5 bases). The V gene's germline CDR1 is LNHDA and CDR2 SQIVND (reference sequence). With 1 base removed from V and 4 bases from J, the gap between germline ends came to 10 bases. The CDR3 runs 14 residues.

The J gene is TRBJ1-2, the V gene TRBV7-9; D uncertain. CDR1 and CDR2 (germline): SEHNR, FQNEAQ (reference sequence). V was shortened by 5 bases and J by 6 bases, with 22 bases between the two germline ends. The CDR3 has 16 residues. CDR3 region: CASSNGGSLRLDGYTF. The CDR3 region has the DNA TGTGCCAGCAGCAACGGAGGGTCCCTGAGGTTGGATGGCTACACCTTC.

This chain joins TRBV6-6 and TRBJ1-1, with D uncertain. The germline V and J ends were trimmed by 7 bases and 1 base, with 4 bases remaining between them. The CDR3 extends over 11 amino acids. Germline CDR1 MNHNY, CDR2 SVGAGI (reference sequence). The CDR3 spells CASNQNTEAFF. CDR3 sequence (DNA): TGTGCCAGCAATCAGAACACTGAAGCTTTCTTT.

The V gene is TRBV28, the J gene TRBJ1-2; D possibly corresponds to TRBD1 (6 bases). This CDR3 has 12 amino acids. The V end lost 10 bases, the J end lost 5 bases, and 14 bases lay between the germline ends. CDR1 and CDR2 (germline): MDHEN, SYDVKM. The CDR3 region is CATSQGGYGYTF. The CDR3 DNA is TGTGCCACCTCACAGGGAGGGTATGGCTACACCTTC.

J is TRBJ2-4 and V is TRBV28; D is undetermined. V lost 2 bases and J 3 bases, leaving 11 bases between the germline ends. In germline, CDR1 is MDHEN, CDR2 SYDVKM. The CDR3 has 15 amino acids. CDR3 nucleotide sequence: TGTGCCAGCAGTTTAGTTGGGGTTGGCAAAAACATTCAGTACTTC. Protein: CASSLVGVGKNIQYF.

This chain links TRBV7-8 with TRBJ2-5, with TRBD2 matching over 8 bases. Germline V lookup: CDR1 SGHVS, CDR2 FQNEAQ. Trimming at V came to 4 bases and at J to 8 bases, leaving 9 bases not matched to a gene. The CDR3 contains 14 residues. The CDR3 is CASSSGLAGYTQYF. For the CDR3, the DNA is TGTGCCAGCAGCTCCGGACTAGCCGGGTATACCCAGTACTTC.

This rearrangement joins TRBV5-8 to TRBJ2-3; possibly TRBD1 for D (5 bases). V lost 0 bases to trimming and J lost 0 bases, with 8 bases between them. This CDR3 spans 15 amino acids. CDR1 SGHTS and CDR2 YDEGEE come from the germline V gene. CDR3 coding DNA: TGTGCCAGCAGCTTGGAGGGGTCTAGCACAGATACGCAGTATTTT. Translation gives CASSLEGSSTDTQYF.

The V and J genes are TRBV14 and TRBJ2-7, with 10 positions matching TRBD2. There are 15 residues in the CDR3. Germline V gene sequence: CDR1 SGHDN, CDR2 FVKESK. V dropped 0 bases and J dropped 4; count of bases not matched to a gene: 3. CDR3 in amino acids: CASSQEASGSYEQYF. CDR3 DNA: TGTGCCAGCAGCCAAGAGGCTAGCGGGAGTTACGAGCAGTACTTC.

J is TRBJ2-7 and V is TRBV28; D remains unclear. The CDR3 contains 12 residues. V was cut by 5 bases and J by 1 base, with 6 bases left in between. Germline V gene data show CDR1 as MDHEN and CDR2 as SYDVKM. Here the CDR3 reads CASSIQSYEQYF. The CDR3 DNA reads as TGTGCCAGCAGTATTCAATCCTACGAGCAGTACTTC.